This TCR beta chain was observed in a study of T-cell reconstitution after alpha-beta-depleted transplantation in children. In this sample, this clonotype turned up a few times. The CDR3 has 12 amino acids. The V gene's germline CDR1 is DFQATT and CDR2 SNEGSKA (reference sequence). V shed 7 bases and J shed 8 bases, with 12 bases lying between them. It was with unique molecular identifiers that the TCRbeta library was prepared. TCRdb recomputed calls from the PCR reads with MiXCR, one row per CDR3 protein. The sample holds about 690,000 distinct CDR3 sequences, approximately 17% seen once. This sample comprised PBMCs from the stem cell graft donor, obtained from the stem cell graft. V is TRBV20-1 and J is TRBJ1-6, with D maybe TRBD1 (5 bases). The TCR sequence derives from a human donor who donated a stem cell graft to a child with acute myeloid leukemia. The CDR3 sequence is CSVDSEDSPLHF. The CDR3, as DNA: TGCAGTGTCGACAGCGAGGATTCACCCCTCCACTTT.